This TCR beta chain was retrieved from a study of T cell responses to AZD1222 COVID-19 vaccine. Study-wide points: Vaccine-associated CD4 TCRs ranged over spike, dominating at 160-218 and 743-854.

TCRdb keeps only in-frame clones here, not all; method: immunoSEQ multiplex PCR. The data hold about 140,000 clones, with over 85% observed a single time. V lost 3 bases and J 5 bases, leaving 5 bases between the germline ends. This CDR3 comprises 12 residues. Germline V gene data show CDR1 as MDHEN and CDR2 as SYDVKM. In regard to this clone: Its specificity is not known.

The TCR was taken from an adult in good health. V is TRBV28 and J is TRBJ1-5; D remains unclear. Sequencing used peripheral blood, obtained on day 0 of AZD1222 vaccination. CDR3 nucleotides: TGTGCCAGCAGTTTTAAGGATCAGCCCCAGCATTTT. Translated: CASSFKDQPQHF.